A selection of T cell receptor beta chains follows, all from one sample in a study of blood T cell repertoires in COVID-19. Produced via immunoSEQ multiplex PCR; TCRdb's table is partial and in-frame only. The sample shows 200,000 to 300,000 clones, about 83% of them seen only once. Material for sequencing was peripheral blood. The receptors derive from a woman aged 40-49 years who had recovered from COVID-19. Both conserved end residues are part of each CDR3. D genes are given only for firm matches. Where a row states a size, it is once, few, many or the class of an expanded clone; other rows omit it.

V gene,J gene,D gene,clone size,CDR3 protein,CDR3 DNA
TRBV2,TRBJ2-7,TRBD1,once,CASTGQIAYEQYF,TGTGCCAGTACGGGACAGATCGCCTACGAGCAGTACTTC
TRBV27,TRBJ1-1,TRBD1,few,CASSGGGNTEAFF,TGTGCCAGCTCAGGGGGTGGAAACACTGAAGCTTTCTTT
TRBV11-3,TRBJ2-3,-,-,CASSLVAASTDTQYF,TGTGCCAGCAGCTTAGTAGCGGCTAGCACAGATACGCAGTATTTT
TRBV19,TRBJ2-6,-,-,CASGAVDNGANVLTF,TGTGCCAGTGGGGCCGTGGACAACGGGGCCAACGTCCTGACTTTC
TRBV2,TRBJ1-5,-,-,CASGEQFGSNQPQHF,TGTGCCAGCGGGGAGCAGTTTGGTAGCAATCAGCCCCAGCATTTT
TRBV5-8,TRBJ1-2,TRBD1,once,CASSGRTGGDYGYTF,TGTGCCAGCAGCGGACGGACAGGGGGCGACTATGGCTACACCTTC
TRBV10-3,TRBJ1-4,-,-,CAISELGGSDEKLFF,TGTGCCATCAGTGAGTTGGGGGGTTCTGATGAAAAACTGTTTTTT
TRBV5-6,TRBJ2-3,TRBD2,-,CASSLRLATSTDTQYF,TGTGCCAGCAGCTTACGACTAGCTACTAGCACAGATACGCAGTATTTT
TRBV9,TRBJ2-1,-,-,CASSEGGRSYNEQFF,TGTGCCAGCAGCGAGGGGGGGCGCTCCTACAATGAGCAGTTCTTC
TRBV28,TRBJ1-5,-,-,CASSTRVYSNQPQHF,TGTGCCAGCAGTACGAGGGTTTATAGCAATCAGCCCCAGCATTTT
TRBV11-3,TRBJ1-1,-,once,CASSYLAGSTEAFF,TGTGCCAGCAGCTACCTTGCAGGGTCCACTGAAGCTTTCTTT
TRBV5-1,TRBJ1-2,-,-,CASSLDGSGYYGYTF,TGCGCCAGCAGCTTGGATGGGTCGGGGTACTATGGCTACACCTTC
TRBV7-2,TRBJ2-5,-,-,CASSLWRGSGETQYF,TGTGCCAGCAGCTTATGGAGAGGGAGTGGAGAGACCCAGTACTTC
TRBV16,TRBJ2-3,TRBD1,-,CASSQSQGNTQYF,TGTGCCAGCAGCCAATCACAGGGGAATACGCAGTATTTT
TRBV5-1,TRBJ2-1,TRBD2,-,CASSFLAGSSYNEQFF,TGCGCCAGCAGCTTCTTAGCGGGGAGCTCCTACAATGAGCAGTTCTTC
TRBV6-6,TRBJ1-6,TRBD1,-,CASSQRGQLGSPLHF,TGTGCCAGCAGTCAGAGGGGACAGCTAGGTTCACCCCTCCACTTT
TRBV7-9,TRBJ1-5,TRBD1,-,CASSTGQGGYQPQHF,TGTGCCAGCAGCACAGGACAGGGTGGCTATCAGCCCCAGCATTTT
TRBV3-1/TRBV3-2,TRBJ1-6,-,-,CASSQGLVDRNSPLHF,TGTGCCAGCAGCCAAGGGCTGGTTGATCGTAATTCACCCCTCCACTTT
TRBV28,TRBJ2-3,TRBD2,-,CASSPTSGGDTQYF,TGTGCCAGCAGTCCGACTAGCGGGGGGGATACGCAGTATTTT